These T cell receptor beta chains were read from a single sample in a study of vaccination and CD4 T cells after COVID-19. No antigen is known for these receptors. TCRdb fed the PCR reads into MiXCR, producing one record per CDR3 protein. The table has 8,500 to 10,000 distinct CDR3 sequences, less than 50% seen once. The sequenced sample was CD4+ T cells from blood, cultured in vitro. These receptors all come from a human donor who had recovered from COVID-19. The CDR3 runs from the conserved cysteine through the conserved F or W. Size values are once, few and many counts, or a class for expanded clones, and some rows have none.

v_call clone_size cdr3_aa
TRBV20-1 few CSARAGQGGLGGYTF
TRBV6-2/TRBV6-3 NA CASSPQGAREQYF
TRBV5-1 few CASSSFLPGRGNYGYTF
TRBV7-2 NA CASSLAVRDNGAYTF
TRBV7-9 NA CASSLGLAGGETQYF
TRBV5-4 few CASSVDRGPGTEAFF
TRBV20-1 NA CSARGSGTFTDTQYF
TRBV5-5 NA CASSAGASSNQPQHF
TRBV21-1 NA CAREGQVGYTF
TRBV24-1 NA CATSETQGADEQYF
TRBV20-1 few CSARARGVGTDTQYF
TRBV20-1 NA CSATSPVGWAGNSPLHF